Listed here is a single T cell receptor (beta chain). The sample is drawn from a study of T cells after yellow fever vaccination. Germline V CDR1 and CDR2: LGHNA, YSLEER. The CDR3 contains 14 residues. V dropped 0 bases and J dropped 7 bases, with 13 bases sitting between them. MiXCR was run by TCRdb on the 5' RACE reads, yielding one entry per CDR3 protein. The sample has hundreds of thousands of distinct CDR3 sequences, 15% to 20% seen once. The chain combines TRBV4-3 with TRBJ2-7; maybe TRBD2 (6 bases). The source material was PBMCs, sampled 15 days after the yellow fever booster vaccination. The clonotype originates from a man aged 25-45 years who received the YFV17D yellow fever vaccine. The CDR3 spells CASSQDEGGREQYF. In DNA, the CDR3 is TGCGCCAGCAGCCAAGACGAGGGAGGAAGAGAGCAGTACTTC.